This TCR beta chain was profiled in a study of cytomegalovirus exposure and HLA in healthy donors. General study findings and limits: Reportedly, diagnosis of cytomegalovirus status by the classifier showed high specificity and sensitivity. Among TCR sequences, most were rare, though some public TCRs appeared in many donors. Investigators reported approximately 150 TCR beta chains as tied to cytomegalovirus.

The donors were part of the approximately 120-subject validation cohort, which stood apart from the roughly 670-subject first cohort. As regards this clone: Antigen: not known.

This CDR3 comprises 13 residues. Trimming removed 11 bases at V and 0 bases at J, with 13 bases between. Assay: immunoSEQ multiplex PCR; the TCRdb copy retains only in-frame clones and omits some. Here the sample spans fewer than 300,000 clones, 70% to 90% being singletons. The V and J genes are TRBV6-7 and TRBJ1-1; no clear D. TRBV6-7 is an ORF for which the function is uncertain. Sequenced: PBMCs. This clonotype originated in a woman aged 18-30 years in good health and CMV-seronegative. The CDR3 sequence is CASSPGMNTEAFF. For the CDR3, the DNA is TGTGCCTCTAGCCCGGGTATGAACACTGAAGCTTTCTTT.